This T cell receptor (beta chain) came from a study of cytomegalovirus exposure and HLA in healthy donors. General study findings and limits: As confirmed in vitro, a few CMV-associated chains were specific for CMV antigens. V- and J-gene trimming of TCR beta was linked (in a later analysis) to a missense DCLRE1C variant. It was likely that a cluster of highly shared sequence variants was a sequencing artifact.

As concerns this clone: Its antigen is unidentified.

Donors showed nominal health when sampled, although they likely had unrecorded immune exposures. The PCR contained 60 Vbeta and 13 Jbeta primers. Clones were read by immunoSEQ multiplex PCR, and TCRdb kept only the in-frame ones, dropping some. The data hold 120,000 or so clones, with about 83% observed a single time. CDR3 length equals 15 residues. Trimming at V came to 6 bases and at J to 4 bases, leaving 8 bases not matched to a gene. Germline V gene data show CDR1 as SGDLS and CDR2 as YYNGEE. The rearrangement links TRBV9 to TRBJ2-2; TRBD1 agrees at 8 bases. This clonotype was obtained from a woman between 40 and 50 years old in good health and CMV-seropositive. The specimen sequenced was PBMCs. The CDR3, as DNA: TGTGCCAGCAATTCCGGGACAGGCCTCACCGGGGAGCTGTTTTTT. This gives the protein CASNSGTGLTGELFF.